This T cell receptor (beta chain) emerged from a study of metastatic and nonmetastatic thyroid tumors. On the study more broadly: Repertoires of blood and of tissue (tumor or nodule) from malignant and benign thyroid patients were compared.

This CDR3 region has 18 residues. CDR1 MDHEN and CDR2 SYDVKM come from the germline V gene. Trimming at V came to 6 bases and at J to 4 bases, leaving 15 bases not matched to a gene. All patients were treatment-naive before thyroid surgery. The table lists this clone with a few counts. Other DNA sequences from this sample encode an identical CDR3 as well. With MiXCR, TCRdb called clones anew from the PCR reads. Of about 15,000 clones listed, approximately 32% are singletons. The specimen was tumor tissue. The receptor comes from a male donor with papillary thyroid cancer or a benign thyroid nodule (not recorded which). Some clones in this sample may be carry-over from other donors' samples. The genes are TRBV28 and TRBJ2-1; 10 positions match TRBD2. The DNA of the CDR3 is TGTGCCAGCAGCCGACAGAGCGGGAGGGCCAGGCCTTACAATGAGCAGTTCTTC. Amino acids: CASSRQSGRARPYNEQFF.